The present T cell receptor (beta chain) was sequenced within a study of blood T cells in healthy people across ages (dated by TCRdb to about 2015). Some background on the complete study: In model experiments, template switching captured about one uniquely barcoded TCR beta cDNA molecule for every two T cells. To track age-related changes in TCR beta repertoire diversity, the study relied on deep sequencing normalized with unique cDNA molecular identifiers. The donors were divided into four age groups: young (average 16 years), middle-aged (about 41), aged (about 61) and long-lived (82). To avoid experimental bias, donors of different ages were distributed randomly across sequencing lanes. The study analyzed two additional independent replicas of 1 million unique cDNA reads from the same blood draw for two donors, one aged 18 to 30 and one aged 80 or older. Summary of the overall study and its limitations: As age increased, observed TCR beta diversity per million T cells dropped in a roughly linear way, and a significant reduction was already evident by age 40. The CMV infection status of donors was not known, potentially confounding age-related changes in expanded clonotypes. Conclusive comparison of naive and antigen-experienced compartments was prevented by the profiling of bulk unsorted PBMCs. Total diversity estimates from one million sequenced T cells were considered lower bounds and underestimates. Observed TCR beta diversity correlated strongly with the percentage of naive T cells measured by flow cytometry. The long-lived group showed more naive CD4+ T cells, fewer expanded clones and increased TCR diversity than the aged group, suggesting age selection.

The donors were 40 or so Caucasian individuals from Russia, aged roughly 6 to 100 years, who were systemically healthy. About 9.8 milliliters of peripheral blood were drawn from each donor into EDTA-treated Vacutainer tubes. PBMCs were isolated by Ficoll-Paque density-gradient centrifugation, with at least 7 million obtained per sample. Trizol reagent was used to extract total RNA from PBMCs, with at least 5 micrograms per sample. Naive CD45RAhigh/CD27high T cell percentages were measured by flow cytometry on a PBMC aliquot from every donor. As regards this clonotype: What antigen it recognizes has not been identified. No much larger clone is present one base from it, and per-base qualities are unavailable.

Library generation was performed with 5' RACE. TCRdb records Illumina HiSeq 2500 as the sequencer. A second PCR of roughly 6 to 11 cycles was run with a J-beta primer mix and a sample-barcoded 5' primer. Each TCR beta cDNA molecule received a unique molecular identifier from a template-switch 5' adaptor carrying 12 random nucleotides. Each sample yielded at least 2.5 million CDR3-containing paired-end reads. The Mint cDNA synthesis kit, primed by a TRBC-specific oligonucleotide, was used to synthesize first-strand cDNA from all RNA. All cDNA was treated with uracil-DNA glycosylase and then went through a first 18-cycle PCR with the universal primers M1SS and BC2_uni_R. From the authors' description of their analysis: For normalization, 1 million high-quality reads, each with a distinct molecular identifier, were randomly selected from each sample. Reads sharing molecular identifiers were discarded rather than binned into consensus sequences. MiTCR, run with a Q25 quality threshold and the strictest error-elimination algorithm, handled CDR3 identification, clonotype clustering and error correction. A nonparametric unseen species model using Euler transformation provided a lower-bound estimate of total TCR beta diversity. The public reads were reprocessed in TCRdb via fastp at Q25 and MiXCR, keeping in-frame beta chains. Rows are combined by CDR3 protein, so each entry shows the most common genes and DNA. Clone size and V and J calls follow TCRdb, not the original study. The sample contains hundreds of thousands of distinct CDR3 sequences, over 40% of them found a single time. The ten largest clones represent 25% to 35% of the sample.

The receptor was derived from a man older than 75 in good health. Sequencing input: blood.

CDR3 sequence: CASSQGVTSSYEQYF. Read as DNA, the sequence is TGCGCCAGCAGCCAAGGTGTCACCAGCTCCTACGAGCAGTACTTC. The chain uses TRBV4-3 and TRBJ2-7; the D gene is unclear. Relative to germline, V is 1 base shorter and J is 0 bases shorter, with 10 bases between their ends. The CDR3 holds 15 amino acids from the cysteine to the phenylalanine. Of all the DNA, just the CDR3 is kept, 45 bases in frame from base 1. CDR1 LGHNA and CDR2 YSLEER are derived from the germline V gene.